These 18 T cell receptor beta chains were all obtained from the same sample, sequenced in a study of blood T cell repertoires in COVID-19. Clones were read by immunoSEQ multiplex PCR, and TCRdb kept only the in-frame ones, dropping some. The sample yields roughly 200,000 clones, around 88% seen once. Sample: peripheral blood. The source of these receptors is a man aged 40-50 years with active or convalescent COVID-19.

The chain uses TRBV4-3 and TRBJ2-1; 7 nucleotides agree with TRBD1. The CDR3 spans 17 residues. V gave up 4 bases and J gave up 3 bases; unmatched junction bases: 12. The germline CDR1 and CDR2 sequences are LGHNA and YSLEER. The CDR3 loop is CASSLQPTGALYNEQFF. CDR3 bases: TGCGCCAGCAGCCTACAACCCACAGGGGCCCTCTACAATGAGCAGTTCTTC.

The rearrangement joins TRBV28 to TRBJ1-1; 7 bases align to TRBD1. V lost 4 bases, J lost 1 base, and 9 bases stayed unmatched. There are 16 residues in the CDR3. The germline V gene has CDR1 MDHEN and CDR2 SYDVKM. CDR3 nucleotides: TGTGCCAGCAGTTCGACTCGGACAGGTGCGAACACTGAAGCTTTCTTT. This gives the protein CASSSTRTGANTEAFF.

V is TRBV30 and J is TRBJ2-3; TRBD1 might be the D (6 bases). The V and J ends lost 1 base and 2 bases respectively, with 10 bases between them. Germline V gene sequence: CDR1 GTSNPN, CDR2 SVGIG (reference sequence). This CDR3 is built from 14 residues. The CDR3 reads CAWSEAGVTDTQYF. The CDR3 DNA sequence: TGTGCCTGGAGTGAGGCAGGGGTCACAGATACGCAGTATTTT.

The CDR3 protein is CASSPDRGFSAYEQYF. CDR3 bases: TGTGCCAGCAGCCCCGACAGGGGGTTTTCCGCCTACGAGCAGTACTTC. J is TRBJ2-7 and V is TRBV6-2 or TRBV6-3, with 9 bases lining up with TRBD1. Germline CDR1 reads MNHEY; CDR2 reads SVGEGT. The CDR3 consists of 16 residues. With 6 bases clipped from V and 2 bases from J, the junction kept 11 bases outside the gene matches.

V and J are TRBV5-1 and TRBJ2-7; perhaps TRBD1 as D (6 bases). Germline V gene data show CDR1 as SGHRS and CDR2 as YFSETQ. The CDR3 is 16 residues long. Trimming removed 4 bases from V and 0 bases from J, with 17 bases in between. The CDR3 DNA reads TGCGCCAGCAGCCACCAGACCCAGGGGAGCTCCTACGAGCAGTACTTC. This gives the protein CASSHQTQGSSYEQYF.

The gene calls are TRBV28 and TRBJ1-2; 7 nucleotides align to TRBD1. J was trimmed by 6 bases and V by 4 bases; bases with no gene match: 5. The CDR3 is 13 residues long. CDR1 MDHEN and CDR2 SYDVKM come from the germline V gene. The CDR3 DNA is TGTGCCAGCAGTTCCCCAGGGGGAGATGGCTACACCTTC. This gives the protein CASSSPGGDGYTF.

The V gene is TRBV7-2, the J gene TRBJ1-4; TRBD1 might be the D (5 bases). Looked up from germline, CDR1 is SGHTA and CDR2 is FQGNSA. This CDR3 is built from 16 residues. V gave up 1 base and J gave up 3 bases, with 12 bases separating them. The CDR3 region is CASSLVSGVPNEKLFF. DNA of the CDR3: TGTGCCAGCAGCTTAGTATCGGGGGTACCTAATGAAAAACTGTTTTTT. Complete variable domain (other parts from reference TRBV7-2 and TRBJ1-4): GAGVSQSPSNKVTEKGKDVELRCDPISGHTALYWYRQSLGQGLEFLIYFQGNSAPDKSGLPSDRFSAERTGGSVSTLTIQRTQQEDSAVYLCASSLVSGVPNEKLFFGSGTQLSVL.

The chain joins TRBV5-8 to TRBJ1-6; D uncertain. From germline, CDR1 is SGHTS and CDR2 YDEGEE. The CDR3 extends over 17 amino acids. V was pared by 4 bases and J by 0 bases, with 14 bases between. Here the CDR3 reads CASSADSISSYNSPLHF. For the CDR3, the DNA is TGTGCCAGCAGCGCGGACTCAATCAGCTCCTATAATTCACCCCTCCACTTT.

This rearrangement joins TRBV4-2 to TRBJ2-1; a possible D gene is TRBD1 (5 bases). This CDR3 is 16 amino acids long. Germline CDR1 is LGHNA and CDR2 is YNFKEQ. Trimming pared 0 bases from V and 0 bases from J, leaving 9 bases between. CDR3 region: CASSQEHDSSYNEQFF. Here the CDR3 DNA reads TGTGCCAGCAGCCAAGAACACGACAGCTCCTACAATGAGCAGTTCTTC.

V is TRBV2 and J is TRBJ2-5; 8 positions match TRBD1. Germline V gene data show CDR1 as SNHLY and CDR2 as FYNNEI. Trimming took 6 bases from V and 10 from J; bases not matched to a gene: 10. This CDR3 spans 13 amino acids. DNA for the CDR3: TGTGCCAGCAGGGCTACAGGGGGTGGGGACCAGTACTTC. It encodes CASRATGGGDQYF.

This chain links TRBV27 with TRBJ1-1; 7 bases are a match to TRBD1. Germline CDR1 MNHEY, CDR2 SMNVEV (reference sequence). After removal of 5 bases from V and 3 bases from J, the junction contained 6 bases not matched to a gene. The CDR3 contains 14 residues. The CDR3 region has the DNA TGTGCCAGCAGTCCACAGGGGCGCGACACTGAAGCTTTCTTT. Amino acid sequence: CASSPQGRDTEAFF.

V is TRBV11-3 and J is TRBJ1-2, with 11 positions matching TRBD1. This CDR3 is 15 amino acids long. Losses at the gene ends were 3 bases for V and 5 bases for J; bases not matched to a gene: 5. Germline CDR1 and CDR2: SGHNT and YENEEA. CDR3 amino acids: CASSFPGQGAYGYTF. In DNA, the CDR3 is TGTGCCAGCAGCTTCCCCGGACAGGGGGCGTATGGCTACACCTTC.

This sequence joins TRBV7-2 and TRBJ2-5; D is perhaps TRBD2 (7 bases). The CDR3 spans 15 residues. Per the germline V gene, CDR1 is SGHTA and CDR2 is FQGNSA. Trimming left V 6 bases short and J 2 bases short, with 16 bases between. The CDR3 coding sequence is TGTGCCAGCAGTAGGAGGGGGGGGCCGCAAGAGACCCAGTACTTC. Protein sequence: CASSRRGGPQETQYF.

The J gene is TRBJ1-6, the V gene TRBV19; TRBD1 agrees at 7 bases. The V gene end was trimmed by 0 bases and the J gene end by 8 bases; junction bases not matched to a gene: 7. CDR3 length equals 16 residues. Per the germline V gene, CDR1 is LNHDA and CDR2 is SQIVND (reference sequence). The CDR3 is CASSIDTGTVYSPLHF. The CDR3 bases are TGTGCCAGTAGTATAGACACCGGGACAGTCTATTCACCCCTCCACTTT.

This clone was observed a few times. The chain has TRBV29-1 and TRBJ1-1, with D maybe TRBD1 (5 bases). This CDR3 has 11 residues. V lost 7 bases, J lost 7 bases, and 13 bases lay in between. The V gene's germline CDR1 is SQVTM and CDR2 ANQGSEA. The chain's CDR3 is CSAGRGLEAFF. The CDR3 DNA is TGCAGCGCAGGGCGGGGTCTTGAAGCTTTCTTT.

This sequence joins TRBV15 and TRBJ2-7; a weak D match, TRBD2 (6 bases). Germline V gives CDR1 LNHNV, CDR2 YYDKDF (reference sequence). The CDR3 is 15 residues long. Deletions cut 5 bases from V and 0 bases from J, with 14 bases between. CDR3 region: CATSPMAGNSYEQYF. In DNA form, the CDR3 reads TGTGCCACCAGCCCAATGGCGGGAAACTCCTACGAGCAGTACTTC.

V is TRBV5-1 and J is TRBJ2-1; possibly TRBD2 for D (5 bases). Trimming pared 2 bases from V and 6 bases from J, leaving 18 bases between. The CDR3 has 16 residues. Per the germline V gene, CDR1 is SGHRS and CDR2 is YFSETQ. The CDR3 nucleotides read TGCGCCAGCAGCTTAATGGGAGTCGGGCAGTTCAATGAGCAGTTCTTC. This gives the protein CASSLMGVGQFNEQFF. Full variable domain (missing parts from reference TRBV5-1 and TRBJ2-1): KAGVTQTPRYLIKTRGQQVTLSCSPISGHRSVSWYQQTPGQGLQFLFEYFSETQRNKGNFPGRFSGRQFSNSRSEMNVSTLELGDSALYLCASSLMGVGQFNEQFFGPGTRLTVL.

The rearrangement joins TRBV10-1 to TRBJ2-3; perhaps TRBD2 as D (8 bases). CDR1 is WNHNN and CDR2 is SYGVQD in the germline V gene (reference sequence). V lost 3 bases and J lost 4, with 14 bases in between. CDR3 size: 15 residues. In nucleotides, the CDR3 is TGCGCCAGCAGTGATGCCGGGAGGGGGCCAGATACGCAGTATTTT. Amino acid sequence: CASSDAGRGPDTQYF.